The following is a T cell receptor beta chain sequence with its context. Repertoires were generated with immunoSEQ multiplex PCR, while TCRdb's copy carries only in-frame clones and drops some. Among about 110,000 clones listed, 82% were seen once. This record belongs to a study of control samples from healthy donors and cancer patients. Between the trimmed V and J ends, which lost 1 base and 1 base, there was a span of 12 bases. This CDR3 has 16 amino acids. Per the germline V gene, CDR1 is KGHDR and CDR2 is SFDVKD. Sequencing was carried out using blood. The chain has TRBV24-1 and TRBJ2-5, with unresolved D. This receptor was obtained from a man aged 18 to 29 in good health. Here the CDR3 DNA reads TGTGCCACCAGTGATTTCAGGCAGGACCTCCAAGAGACCCAGTACTTC. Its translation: CATSDFRQDLQETQYF.